This T cell receptor (beta chain) comes out of a study of cytomegalovirus exposure and HLA in healthy donors. Use of 60 Vbeta and 13 Jbeta primers characterized the PCR. Original analysis: Among the unique TCR beta chains that a later analysis counted, about 81 million in all, roughly 11 million were shared. Measured with immunoSEQ multiplex PCR; TCRdb has only the in-frame clones, and not every one. V, J and clone size are those of that table, while D and trimming were read from the DNA. The sample has around 150,000 clones, roughly 66% seen once. Germline lookup yields CDR1 MDHEN and CDR2 SYDVKM. Trimming cost V 5 bases and J 0 bases; bases outside gene matches: 5. This CDR3 comprises 15 residues. In regard to this clone: Its specificity is unknown.

Study-wide results and limits: More clonal expansion characterized HLA-associated TCR beta chains than equally common others in a later analysis. The study put 150 or so TCR beta chains on its list as cytomegalovirus-associated. Most subjects had HLA-A and HLA-B alleles reportedly predicted accurately by TCR beta sequences.

The source material was PBMCs. The V call is TRBV28, the J call TRBJ1-1; 8 bases align to TRBD1. This clonotype was sampled from a woman aged 55 to 70 in good health and CMV-seronegative. CDR3 DNA: TGTGCCAGCAGTACAGGGGGGGCAATGAACACTGAAGCTTTCTTT. Amino acid sequence: CASSTGGAMNTEAFF.